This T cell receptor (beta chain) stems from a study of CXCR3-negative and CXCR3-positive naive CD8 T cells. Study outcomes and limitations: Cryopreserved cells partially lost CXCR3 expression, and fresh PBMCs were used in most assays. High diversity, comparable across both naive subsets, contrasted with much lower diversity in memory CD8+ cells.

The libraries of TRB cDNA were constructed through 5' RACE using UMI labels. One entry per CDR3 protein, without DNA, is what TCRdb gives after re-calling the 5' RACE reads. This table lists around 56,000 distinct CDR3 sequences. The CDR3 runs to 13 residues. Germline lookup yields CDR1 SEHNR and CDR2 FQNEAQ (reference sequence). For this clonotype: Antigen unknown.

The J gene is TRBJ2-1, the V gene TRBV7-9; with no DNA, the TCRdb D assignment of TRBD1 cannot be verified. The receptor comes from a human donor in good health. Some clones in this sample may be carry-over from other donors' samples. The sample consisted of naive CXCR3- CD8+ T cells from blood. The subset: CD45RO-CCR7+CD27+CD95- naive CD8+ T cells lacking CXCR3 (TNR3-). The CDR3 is CASEQGAYNEQFF.